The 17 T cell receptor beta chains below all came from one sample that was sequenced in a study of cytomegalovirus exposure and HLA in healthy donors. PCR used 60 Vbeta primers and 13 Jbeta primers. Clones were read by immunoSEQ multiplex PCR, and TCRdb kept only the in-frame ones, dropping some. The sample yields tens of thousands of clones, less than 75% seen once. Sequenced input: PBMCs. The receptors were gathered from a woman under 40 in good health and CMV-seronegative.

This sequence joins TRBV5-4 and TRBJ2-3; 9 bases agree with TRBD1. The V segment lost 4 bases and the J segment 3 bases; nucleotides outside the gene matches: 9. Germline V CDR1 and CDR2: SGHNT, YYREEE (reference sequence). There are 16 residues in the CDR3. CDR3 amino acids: CASSLPGQGRTDTQYF. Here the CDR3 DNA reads TGTGCCAGCAGCCTCCCGGGACAGGGTAGGACAGATACGCAGTATTTT.

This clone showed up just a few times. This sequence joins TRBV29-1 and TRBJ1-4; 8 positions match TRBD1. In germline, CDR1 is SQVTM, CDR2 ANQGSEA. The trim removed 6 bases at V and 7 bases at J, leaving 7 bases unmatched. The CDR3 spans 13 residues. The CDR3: CSVATGVGEKLFF. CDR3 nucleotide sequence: TGCAGCGTGGCGACAGGGGTCGGTGAAAAACTGTTTTTT.

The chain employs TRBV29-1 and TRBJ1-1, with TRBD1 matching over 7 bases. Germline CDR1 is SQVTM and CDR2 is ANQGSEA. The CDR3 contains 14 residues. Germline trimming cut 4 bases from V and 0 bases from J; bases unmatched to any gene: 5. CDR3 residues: CSVARGFLNTEAFF. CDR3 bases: TGCAGCGTTGCCAGGGGGTTTTTGAACACTGAAGCTTTCTTT.

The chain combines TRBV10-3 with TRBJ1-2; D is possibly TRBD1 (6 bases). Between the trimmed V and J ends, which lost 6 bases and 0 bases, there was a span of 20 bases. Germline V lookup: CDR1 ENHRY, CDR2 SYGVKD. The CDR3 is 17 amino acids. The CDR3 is CAIRERWTVLPNYGYTF. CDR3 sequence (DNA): TGTGCCATCAGGGAGCGGTGGACAGTTCTCCCTAACTATGGCTACACCTTC.

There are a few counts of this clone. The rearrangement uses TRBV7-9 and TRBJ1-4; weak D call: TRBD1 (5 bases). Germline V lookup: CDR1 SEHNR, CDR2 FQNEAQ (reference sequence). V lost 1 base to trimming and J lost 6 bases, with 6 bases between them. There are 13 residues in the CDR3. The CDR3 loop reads CASSLVGDEKLFF. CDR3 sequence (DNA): TGTGCCAGCAGCTTAGTAGGGGATGAAAAACTGTTTTTT.

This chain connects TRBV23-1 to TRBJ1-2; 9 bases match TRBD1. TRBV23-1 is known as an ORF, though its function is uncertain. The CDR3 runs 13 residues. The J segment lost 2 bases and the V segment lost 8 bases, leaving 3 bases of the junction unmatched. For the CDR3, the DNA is TGCGCCAGCTGGGACAGGGCGAACTATGGCTACACCTTC. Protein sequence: CASWDRANYGYTF.

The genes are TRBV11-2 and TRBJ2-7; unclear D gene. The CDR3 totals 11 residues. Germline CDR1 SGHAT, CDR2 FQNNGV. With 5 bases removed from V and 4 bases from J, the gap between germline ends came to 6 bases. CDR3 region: CASSQNYEQYF. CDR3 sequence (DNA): TGTGCCAGCAGCCAAAATTACGAGCAGTACTTC. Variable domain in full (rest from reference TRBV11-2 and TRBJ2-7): EAGVAQSPRYKIIEKRQSVAFWCNPISGHATLYWYQQILGQGPKLLIQFQNNGVVDDSQLPKDRFSAERLKGVDSTLKIQPAKLEDSAVYLCASSQNYEQYFGPGTRLTVT.

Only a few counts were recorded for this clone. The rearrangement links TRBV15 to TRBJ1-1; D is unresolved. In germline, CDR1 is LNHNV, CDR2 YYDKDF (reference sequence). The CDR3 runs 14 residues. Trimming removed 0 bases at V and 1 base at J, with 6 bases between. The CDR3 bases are TGTGCCACCAGCAGAGATCCCGGGAACACTGAAGCTTTCTTT. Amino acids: CATSRDPGNTEAFF.

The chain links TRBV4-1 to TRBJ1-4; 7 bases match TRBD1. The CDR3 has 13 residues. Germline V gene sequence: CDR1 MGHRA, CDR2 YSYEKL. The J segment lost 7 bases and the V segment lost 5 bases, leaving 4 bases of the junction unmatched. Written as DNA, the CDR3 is TGCGCCAGCAGCGCCACAGGGGTTGAAAAACTGTTTTTT. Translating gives CASSATGVEKLFF.

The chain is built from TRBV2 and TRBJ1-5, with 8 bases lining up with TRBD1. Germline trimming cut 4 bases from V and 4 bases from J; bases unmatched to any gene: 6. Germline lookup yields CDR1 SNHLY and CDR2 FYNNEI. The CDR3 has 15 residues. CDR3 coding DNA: TGTGCCAGCAGTGGGGAAAGACAGGGGAATCAGCCCCAGCATTTT. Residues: CASSGERQGNQPQHF. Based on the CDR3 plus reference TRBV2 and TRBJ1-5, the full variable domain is EPEVTQTPSHQVTQMGQEVILRCVPISNHLYFYWYRQILGQKVEFLVSFYNNEISEKSEIFDDQFSVERPDGSNFTLKIRSTKLEDSAMYFCASSGERQGNQPQHFGDGTRLSIL.

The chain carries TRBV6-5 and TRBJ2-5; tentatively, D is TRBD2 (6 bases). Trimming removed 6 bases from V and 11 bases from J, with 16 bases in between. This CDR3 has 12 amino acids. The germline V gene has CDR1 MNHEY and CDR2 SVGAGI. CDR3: CASSPAPREQYF. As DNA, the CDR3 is TGTGCCAGCAGCCCGGCCCCCCGGGAGCAGTACTTC.

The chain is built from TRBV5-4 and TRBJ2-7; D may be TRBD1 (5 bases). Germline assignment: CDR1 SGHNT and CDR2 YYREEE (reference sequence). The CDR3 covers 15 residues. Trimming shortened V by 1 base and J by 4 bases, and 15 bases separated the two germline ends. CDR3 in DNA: TGTGCCAGCAGCTTGTTGCAGGGCTTGAGGTACGAGCAGTACTTC. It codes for CASSLLQGLRYEQYF. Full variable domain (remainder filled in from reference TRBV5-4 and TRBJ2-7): ETGVTQSPTHLIKTRGQQVTLRCSSQSGHNTVSWYQQALGQGPQFIFQYYREEENGRGNFPPRFSGLQFPNYSSELNVNALELDDSALYLCASSLLQGLRYEQYFGPGTRLTVT.

DNA of the CDR3: TGTGCCAGTATTCTCGGTCCTACAGGGCTGAACACTGAAGCTTTCTTT. Encoded protein: CASILGPTGLNTEAFF. The chain uses TRBV19 and TRBJ1-1; D possibly corresponds to TRBD1 (6 bases). The CDR3 has 16 residues. With 7 bases removed from V and 0 bases from J, the gap between germline ends came to 18 bases. Germline CDR1 and CDR2: LNHDA and SQIVND (reference sequence).

The CDR3 DNA is TGTGCCAGCACCCATTGGGGGGGCGGGTCTGGGGCCAACGTCCTGACTTTC. It is translated as CASTHWGGGSGANVLTF. The chain combines TRBV7-3 with TRBJ2-6; D may be TRBD2 (7 bases). The length of the CDR3 is 17 residues. V was pared by 7 bases and J by 1 base, with 17 bases between. CDR1 and CDR2 from the germline V gene are SGHTA and FQGTGA.

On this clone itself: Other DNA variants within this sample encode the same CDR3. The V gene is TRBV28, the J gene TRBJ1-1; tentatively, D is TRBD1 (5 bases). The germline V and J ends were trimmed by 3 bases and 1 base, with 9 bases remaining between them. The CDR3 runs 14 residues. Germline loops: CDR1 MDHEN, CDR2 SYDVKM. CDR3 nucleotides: TGTGCCAGCAGTTTGACGCAGGGGAACACTGAAGCTTTCTTT. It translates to CASSLTQGNTEAFF.

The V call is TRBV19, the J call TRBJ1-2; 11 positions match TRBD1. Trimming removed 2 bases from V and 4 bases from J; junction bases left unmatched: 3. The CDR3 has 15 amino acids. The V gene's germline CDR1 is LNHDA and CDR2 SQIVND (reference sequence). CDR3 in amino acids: CASSIRTGGSYGYTF. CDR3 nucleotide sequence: TGTGCCAGTAGTATAAGGACAGGGGGCAGCTATGGCTACACCTTC. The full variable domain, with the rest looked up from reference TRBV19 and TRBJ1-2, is DGGITQSPKYLFRKEGQNVTLSCEQNLNHDAMYWYRQDPGQGLRLIYYSQIVNDFQKGDIAEGYSVSREKKESFPLTVTSAQKNPTAFYLCASSIRTGGSYGYTFGSGTRLTVV.

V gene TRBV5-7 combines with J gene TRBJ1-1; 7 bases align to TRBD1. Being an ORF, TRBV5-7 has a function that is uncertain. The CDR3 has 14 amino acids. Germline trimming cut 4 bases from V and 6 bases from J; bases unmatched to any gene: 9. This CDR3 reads CASSPPHRGPEAFF. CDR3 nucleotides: TGTGCCAGCAGCCCACCCCACAGGGGCCCTGAAGCTTTCTTT.